These T cell receptor beta chains were read from a single sample in a study of shared clonotypes between healthy human individuals. Generated by immunoSEQ multiplex PCR, the TCRdb table keeps only in-frame clones and is missing some. Among some 800,000 clones, 80% to 95% were seen once, and the ten largest hold approximately 25%. Sequences were obtained from naive CD8+ T cells sorted from blood. The receptors were sampled from a man aged 25 to 40 in good health. Each CDR3 is given with its conserved first and last residue. Each record gives: CDR3 DNA, CDR3 protein, V gene, J gene, D gene, clone size. D genes are given only for firm matches. Some rows mark clone size as missing; the rest say once, few, many or name a class of expanded clone.

TGTGCCAGCAGCCCCATCTCGACGTTCGGGCGTGGAGATACGCAGTATTTT,CASSPISTFGRGDTQYF,TRBV27,TRBJ2-3,NA,NA
TGTGCCAGCAGCTTTTTAGCGGGGGAGGAGAATGAGCAGTTCTTC,CASSFLAGEENEQFF,TRBV5-4,TRBJ2-1,TRBD2,NA
TGTGCCAGCAGCCCGGGGCTAGCGGTAGGCACCGGGGAGCTGTTTTTT,CASSPGLAVGTGELFF,TRBV7-6,TRBJ2-2,TRBD2,NA
TGCGCCAGCAGCTTGAGACAGGGTTACAATGAGCAGTTCTTC,CASSLRQGYNEQFF,TRBV5-1,TRBJ2-1,TRBD1,NA
TGTGCCAGCAGCTTAAACCACAGGGTACAAGAGACCCAGTACTTC,CASSLNHRVQETQYF,TRBV7-8,TRBJ2-5,NA,NA
TGTGCCAGCAGTGGTGGGAGCGGGAGCCTCTCCTACGAGCAGTACTTC,CASSGGSGSLSYEQYF,TRBV27,TRBJ2-7,TRBD2,few
TGCGCCAGCAGCCAAGTTTTGGGCCCTGACTACGAGCAGTACTTC,CASSQVLGPDYEQYF,TRBV4-1,TRBJ2-7,NA,NA
TGTGCCAGCAGCACGGGACTAGCGGGTAACAATGAGCAGTTCTTC,CASSTGLAGNNEQFF,TRBV11-2,TRBJ2-1,TRBD2,NA
TGTGCCAGCAGCCCACCCACTAGCGGGAGTCCCAATGAGCAGTTCTTC,CASSPPTSGSPNEQFF,TRBV5-4,TRBJ2-1,TRBD2,NA
TGTGCCAGTAGTTCCTTAGCGGGCCCGACCACAGATACGCAGTATTTT,CASSSLAGPTTDTQYF,TRBV19,TRBJ2-3,TRBD2,NA
TGTGCCAGTAGTTTGGGACTAGCGGGAGTCACAGATACGCAGTATTTT,CASSLGLAGVTDTQYF,TRBV19,TRBJ2-3,TRBD2,NA
TGTGCCAGCAGTCGGACTAGCGGAAAGGTCTACAATGAGCAGTTCTTC,CASSRTSGKVYNEQFF,TRBV6-6,TRBJ2-1,TRBD2,NA
TGTGCCAGCAGTTACTTTTCGGGGGAGCAGGCCTACGAGCAGTACTTC,CASSYFSGEQAYEQYF,TRBV6-5,TRBJ2-7,NA,NA
TGTGCCAGCAGTTTTGCGACTAGCGGGAGCCCCTACGAGCAGTACTTC,CASSFATSGSPYEQYF,TRBV28,TRBJ2-7,TRBD2,once
TGTGCCAGCAGCTTAGGCCTTGGCGGCCAGCGCGATACGCAGTATTTT,CASSLGLGGQRDTQYF,TRBV11-2,TRBJ2-3,NA,NA
TGTGCCAGCAGTGAACCGAGGGACAGGGTCTACAATGAGCAGTTCTTC,CASSEPRDRVYNEQFF,TRBV2,TRBJ2-1,TRBD1,NA
TGTGCCAGCAGGTACGGGAGTTCAACTAATGAAAAACTGTTTTTT,CASRYGSSTNEKLFF,TRBV28,TRBJ1-4,NA,once
TGCAGCGTCGTAGACAGGGATGGCACTGAAGCTTTCTTT,CSVVDRDGTEAFF,TRBV29-1,TRBJ1-1,TRBD1,NA
TGTGCCACCAGCAGCGAAGGTGGGGCCAACGTCCTGACTTTC,CATSSEGGANVLTF,TRBV15,TRBJ2-6,NA,few
TGTGCCAGCAGTTCCCCCCCGACGGCGGGAGGGCCAGATACGCAGTATTTT,CASSSPPTAGGPDTQYF,TRBV27,TRBJ2-3,TRBD2,NA
TGTGCCAGCAGCTTAGCAGAGGGCCTGAATGAAAAACTGTTTTTT,CASSLAEGLNEKLFF,TRBV7-9,TRBJ1-4,NA,NA
TGTGCCAGCAGCACTCAACAGGGCCTCACGGTTTACGAGCAGTACTTC,CASSTQQGLTVYEQYF,TRBV11-2,TRBJ2-7,NA,NA
TGTGCCAGTAGTATGCCGCCGCCGCTAAGCTCCTACAATGAGCAGTTCTTC,CASSMPPPLSSYNEQFF,TRBV19,TRBJ2-1,NA,NA
TGTGCCAGCAGTTTCTGGGGGCAGGGAAACCAAGAGACCCAGTACTTC,CASSFWGQGNQETQYF,TRBV6-6,TRBJ2-5,NA,NA
TGTGCCAGCAGCTTTAGTGGGGGGAACACTGAAGCTTTCTTT,CASSFSGGNTEAFF,TRBV7-9,TRBJ1-1,NA,NA
TGTGCCACCAGCAGAGGACAGGGGGAAACCTACGAGCAGTACTTC,CATSRGQGETYEQYF,TRBV15,TRBJ2-7,TRBD1,NA
TGTGCCAGCAGCTTTATTGAATATAGCACAGATACGCAGTATTTT,CASSFIEYSTDTQYF,TRBV5-5,TRBJ2-3,NA,NA
TGTGCCAGCAGCCTCCCGATCGGGGTGGCCTTAACCCCACTAAGCAATGAGCAGTTCTTC,CASSLPIGVALTPLSNEQFF,TRBV9,TRBJ2-1,NA,NA
TGTGCTAGTGGTTTGTCGGGGGCCCTCTACAATGAGCAGTTCTTC,CASGLSGALYNEQFF,TRBV12-5,TRBJ2-1,NA,NA
TGTGCCAGCAGCCAAATGTCTAGCGGGAGGGATTCCCAATACAATGAGCAGTTCTTC,CASSQMSSGRDSQYNEQFF,TRBV14,TRBJ2-1,TRBD2,NA
TGTGCCAGCAGCTCCCTCGGGACTAGCTACAAGAGGCGGGAGACCCAGTACTTC,CASSSLGTSYKRRETQYF,TRBV11-2,TRBJ2-5,TRBD2,NA
TGCGCCAGCAGTGAGCGTAGCGGAAAGTACAATGAGCAGTTCTTC,CASSERSGKYNEQFF,TRBV10-2,TRBJ2-1,NA,NA